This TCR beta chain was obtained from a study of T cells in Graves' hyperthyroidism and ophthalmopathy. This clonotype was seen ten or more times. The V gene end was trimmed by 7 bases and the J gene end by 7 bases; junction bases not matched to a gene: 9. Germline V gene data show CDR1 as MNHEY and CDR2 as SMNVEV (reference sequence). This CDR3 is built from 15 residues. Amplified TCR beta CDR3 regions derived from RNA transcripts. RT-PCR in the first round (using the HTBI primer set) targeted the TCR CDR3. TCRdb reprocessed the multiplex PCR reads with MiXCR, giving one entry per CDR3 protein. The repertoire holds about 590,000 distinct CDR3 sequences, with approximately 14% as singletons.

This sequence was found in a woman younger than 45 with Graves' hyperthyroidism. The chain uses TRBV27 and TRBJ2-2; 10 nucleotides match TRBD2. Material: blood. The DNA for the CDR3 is TGTGCCAGCAAGGAGCGGGAGGGGCACCACGGGGAGCTGTTTTTT. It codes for CASKEREGHHGELFF.